Listed below are T cell receptor beta chains from one sample, sequenced in a study of beta chain features in type 1 diabetes. The table came from immunoSEQ multiplex PCR; TCRdb's copy has only in-frame clones and leaves some out. The sample records 240,000 or so clones, 25% to 30% being singletons. Input material: central memory CD4+ T cells from blood. The origin of the receptors is a man in his thirties or forties in good health. Each CDR3 is given with its conserved first and last residue. Each record gives: D gene, V gene, clone size, J gene, CDR3 DNA, CDR3 protein. A D gene is named only where the DNA matches it firmly. Size is stated for part of the rows, as once, few or many counts, or as a class when the clone is expanded.

TRBD1	TRBV29-1	few	TRBJ1-5	TGCAGCGCGCCTCTCCGGACAGGGGGCCTTAGGCAGCCCCAGCATTTT	CSAPLRTGGLRQPQHF
-	TRBV30	few	TRBJ2-3	TGTGCCTGGAGTGAAGGGGCAGATACGCAGTATTTT	CAWSEGADTQYF
-	TRBV2	few	TRBJ2-2	TGTGCCAGCAGTCTACCCGGGGAGCTGTTTTTT	CASSLPGELFF
TRBD2	TRBV4-1	-	TRBJ2-5	TGCGCCAGCAGCCCCGGGAGCCTAGCGGGGGGGCTAGAGACCCAGTACTTC	CASSPGSLAGGLETQYF
-	TRBV30	-	TRBJ2-3	TGTGCCTGGAGTGACTGGGGGCCTCCTAGTACAGATACGCAGTATTTT	CAWSDWGPPSTDTQYF
-	TRBV28	few	TRBJ2-7	TGTGCCAGCAGCCCCGCGACCTTTGGGGAGCAGTACTTC	CASSPATFGEQYF
-	TRBV20-1	-	TRBJ2-7	TGCAGTGTACATCGACAGCTCGAGCAGTACTTC	CSVHRQLEQYF
-	TRBV7-9	few	TRBJ2-7	TGTGCCAGCAGCTTAGCAACAGGAGACGAGCAGTACTTC	CASSLATGDEQYF
-	TRBV15	-	TRBJ2-3	TGTGCCACCAGCAACAAACCCGCTGATACGCAGTATTTT	CATSNKPADTQYF
-	TRBV11-2	few	TRBJ2-1	TGTGCCAGCAGCTTTTCATATGGGGAGCAGTTCTTC	CASSFSYGEQFF
TRBD1	TRBV4-3	few	TRBJ2-1	TGCGCCAGCAGCCAGACCCGGACAGGGTCCTACAATGAGCAGTTCTTC	CASSQTRTGSYNEQFF
TRBD1	TRBV27	-	TRBJ2-7	TGTGCCAGCAGTAGACAGGGGTCTGGGCAGTACTTC	CASSRQGSGQYF
-	TRBV28	-	TRBJ2-1	TGTGCCAGCAGTTTGCAGGGGGGATACAATGAGCAGTTCTTC	CASSLQGGYNEQFF